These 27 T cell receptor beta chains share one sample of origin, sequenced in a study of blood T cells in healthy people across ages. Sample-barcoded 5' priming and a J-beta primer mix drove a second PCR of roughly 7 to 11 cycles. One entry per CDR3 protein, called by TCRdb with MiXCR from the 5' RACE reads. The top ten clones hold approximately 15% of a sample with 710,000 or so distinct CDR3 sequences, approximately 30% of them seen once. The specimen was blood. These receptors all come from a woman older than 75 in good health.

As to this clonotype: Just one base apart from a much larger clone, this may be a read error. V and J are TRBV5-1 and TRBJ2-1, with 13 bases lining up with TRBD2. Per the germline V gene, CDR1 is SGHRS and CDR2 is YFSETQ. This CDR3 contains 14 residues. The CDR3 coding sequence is TGCGCCGGCAGCTCGGGACTAGCGGGGTGGGAGCAGTTCTTC. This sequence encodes CAGSSGLAGWEQFF.

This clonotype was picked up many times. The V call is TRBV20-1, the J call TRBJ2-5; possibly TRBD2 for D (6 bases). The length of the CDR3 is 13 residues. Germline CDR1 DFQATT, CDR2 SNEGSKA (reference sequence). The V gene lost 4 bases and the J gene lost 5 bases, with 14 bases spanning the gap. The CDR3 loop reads CSATRDSPETQYF. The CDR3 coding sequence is TGCAGTGCTACACGGGACTCCCCCGAGACCCAGTACTTC.

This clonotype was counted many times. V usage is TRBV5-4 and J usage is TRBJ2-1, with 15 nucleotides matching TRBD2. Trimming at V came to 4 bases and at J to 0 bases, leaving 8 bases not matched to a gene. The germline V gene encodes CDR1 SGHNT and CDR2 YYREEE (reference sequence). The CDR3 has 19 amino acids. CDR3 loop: CASSVGGTSGGFSYNEQFF. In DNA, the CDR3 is TGTGCCAGCAGCGTAGGAGGGACTAGCGGGGGGTTCTCCTACAATGAGCAGTTCTTC.

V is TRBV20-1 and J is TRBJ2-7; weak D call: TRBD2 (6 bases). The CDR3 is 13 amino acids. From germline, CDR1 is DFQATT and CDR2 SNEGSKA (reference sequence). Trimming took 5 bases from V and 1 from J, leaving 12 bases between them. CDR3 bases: TGCAGTGCTGAGGACTACAGATCCTACGAGCAGTACTTC. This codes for CSAEDYRSYEQYF.

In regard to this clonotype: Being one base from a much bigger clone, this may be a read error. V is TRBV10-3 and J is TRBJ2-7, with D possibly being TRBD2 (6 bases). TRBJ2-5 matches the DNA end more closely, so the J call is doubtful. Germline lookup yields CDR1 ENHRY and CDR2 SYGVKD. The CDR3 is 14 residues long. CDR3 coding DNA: TGTACCATCAGTGAGTCGGACTACGGGGAGACCCAGTACTTC. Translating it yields CTISESDYGETQYF.

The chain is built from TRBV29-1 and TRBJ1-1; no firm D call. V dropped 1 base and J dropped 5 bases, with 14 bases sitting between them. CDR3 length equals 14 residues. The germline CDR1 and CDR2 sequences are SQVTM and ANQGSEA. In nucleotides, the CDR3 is TGCAGCGTTGAAGTTCCTGAGAGGCAGACTGAAGCTTTCTTT. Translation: CSVEVPERQTEAFF.

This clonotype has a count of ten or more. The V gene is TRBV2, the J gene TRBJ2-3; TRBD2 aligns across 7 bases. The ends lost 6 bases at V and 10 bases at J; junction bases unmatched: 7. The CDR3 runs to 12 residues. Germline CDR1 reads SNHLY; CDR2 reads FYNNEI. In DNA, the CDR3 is TGTGCCAGCAGACAATCGACTAGCTCGCAGTATTTT. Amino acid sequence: CASRQSTSSQYF.

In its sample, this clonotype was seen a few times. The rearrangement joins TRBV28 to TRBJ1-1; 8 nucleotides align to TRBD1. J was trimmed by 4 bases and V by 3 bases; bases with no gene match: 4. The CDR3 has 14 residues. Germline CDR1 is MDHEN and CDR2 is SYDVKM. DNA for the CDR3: TGTGCCAGCAGTTTGCAACAGGGGGTCACTGAAGCTTTCTTT. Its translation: CASSLQQGVTEAFF.

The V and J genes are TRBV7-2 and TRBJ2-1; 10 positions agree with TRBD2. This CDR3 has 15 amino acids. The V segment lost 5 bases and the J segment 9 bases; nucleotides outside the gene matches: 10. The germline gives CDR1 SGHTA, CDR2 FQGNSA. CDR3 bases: TGTGCCAGCAGCATAGGGGGACTAGCGAGGGTTGAGCAGTTCTTC. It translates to CASSIGGLARVEQFF.

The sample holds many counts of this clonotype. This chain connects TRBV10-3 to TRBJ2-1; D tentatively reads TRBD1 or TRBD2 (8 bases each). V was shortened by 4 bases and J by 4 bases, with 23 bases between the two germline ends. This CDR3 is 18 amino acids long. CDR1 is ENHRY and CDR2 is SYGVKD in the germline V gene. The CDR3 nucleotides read TGTGCCATCAGTGGGTACAGGGGGACTAGTGATTTTTACAATGAGCAGTTCTTC. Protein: CAISGYRGTSDFYNEQFF.

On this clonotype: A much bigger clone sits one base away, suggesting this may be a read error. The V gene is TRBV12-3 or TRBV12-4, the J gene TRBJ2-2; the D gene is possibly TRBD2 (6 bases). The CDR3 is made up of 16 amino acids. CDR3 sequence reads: CASTRGSGPRTGERFF. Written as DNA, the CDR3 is TGTGCCAGCACCCGGGGGTCAGGGCCACGCACCGGGGAGCGGTTTTTT.

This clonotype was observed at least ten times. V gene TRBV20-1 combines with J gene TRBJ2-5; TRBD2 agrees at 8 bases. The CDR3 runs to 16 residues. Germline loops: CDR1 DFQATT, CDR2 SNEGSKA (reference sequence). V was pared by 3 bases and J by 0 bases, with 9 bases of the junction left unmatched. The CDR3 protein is CSARKLAVINQETQYF. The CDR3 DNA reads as TGCAGTGCTAGGAAACTAGCGGTGATTAACCAAGAGACCCAGTACTTC.

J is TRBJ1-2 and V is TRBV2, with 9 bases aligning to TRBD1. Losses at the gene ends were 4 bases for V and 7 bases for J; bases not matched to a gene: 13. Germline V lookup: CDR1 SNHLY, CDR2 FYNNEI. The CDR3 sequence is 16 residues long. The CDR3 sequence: CASSVATGQGSGGYTF. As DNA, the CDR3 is TGTGCCAGCAGTGTAGCTACGGGACAGGGCTCGGGTGGCTACACCTTC.

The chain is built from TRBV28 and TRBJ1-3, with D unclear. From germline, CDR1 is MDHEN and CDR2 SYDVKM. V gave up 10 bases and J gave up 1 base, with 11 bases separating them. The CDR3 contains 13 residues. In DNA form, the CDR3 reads TGTGCCACCACCGGAGCATCTGGAAACACCATATATTTT. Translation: CATTGASGNTIYF. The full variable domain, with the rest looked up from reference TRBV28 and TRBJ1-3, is DVKVTQSSRYLVKRTGEKVFLECVQDMDHENMFWYRQDPGLGLRLIYFSYDVKMKEKGDIPEGYSVSREKKERFSLILESASTNQTSMYLCATTGASGNTIYFGEGSWLTVV.

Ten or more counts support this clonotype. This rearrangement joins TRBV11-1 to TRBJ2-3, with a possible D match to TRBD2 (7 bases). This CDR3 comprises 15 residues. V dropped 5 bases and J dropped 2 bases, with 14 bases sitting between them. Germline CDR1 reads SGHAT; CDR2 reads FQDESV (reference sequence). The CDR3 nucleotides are TGTGCCAGCAGCCACGGGGGGCAGGACACAGATACGCAGTATTTT. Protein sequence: CASSHGGQDTDTQYF.

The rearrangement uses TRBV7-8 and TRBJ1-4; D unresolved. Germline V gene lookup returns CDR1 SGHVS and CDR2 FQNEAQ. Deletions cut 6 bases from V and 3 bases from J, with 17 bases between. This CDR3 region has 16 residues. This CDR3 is CASSFDRGPSNEKLFF. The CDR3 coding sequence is TGTGCCAGCAGTTTTGACCGAGGGCCTTCTAATGAAAAACTGTTTTTT.

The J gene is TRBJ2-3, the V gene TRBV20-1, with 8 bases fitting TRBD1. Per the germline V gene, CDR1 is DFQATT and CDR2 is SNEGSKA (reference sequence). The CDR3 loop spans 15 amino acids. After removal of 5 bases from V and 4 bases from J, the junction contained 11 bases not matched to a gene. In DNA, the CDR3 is TGCAGTGCTTCACCCGGGACAGGCCCCGCAGATACGCAGTATTTT. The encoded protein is CSASPGTGPADTQYF.

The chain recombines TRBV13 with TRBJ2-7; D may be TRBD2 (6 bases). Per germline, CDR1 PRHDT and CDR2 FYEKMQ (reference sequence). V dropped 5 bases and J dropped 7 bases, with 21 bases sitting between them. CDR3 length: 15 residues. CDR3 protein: CASSPLGGGYNEQYF. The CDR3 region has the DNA TGTGCCAGCAGCCCCCTCGGGGGAGGTTACAATGAGCAGTACTTC.

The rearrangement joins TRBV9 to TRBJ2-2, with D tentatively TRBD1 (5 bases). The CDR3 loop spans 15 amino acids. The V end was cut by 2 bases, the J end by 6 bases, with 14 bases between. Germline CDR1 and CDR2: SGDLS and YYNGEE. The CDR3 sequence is CASSVRASTSGELFF. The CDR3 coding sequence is TGTGCCAGCAGCGTCAGGGCGAGTACCTCCGGGGAGCTGTTTTTT.

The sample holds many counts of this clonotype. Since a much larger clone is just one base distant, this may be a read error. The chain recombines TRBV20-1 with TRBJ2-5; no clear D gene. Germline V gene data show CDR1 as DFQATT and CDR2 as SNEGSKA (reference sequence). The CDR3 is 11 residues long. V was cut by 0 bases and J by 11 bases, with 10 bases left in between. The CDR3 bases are TGCAGTGCTAGAGAAAGGCTGGAGCAGTACTTC. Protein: CSARERLEQYF.

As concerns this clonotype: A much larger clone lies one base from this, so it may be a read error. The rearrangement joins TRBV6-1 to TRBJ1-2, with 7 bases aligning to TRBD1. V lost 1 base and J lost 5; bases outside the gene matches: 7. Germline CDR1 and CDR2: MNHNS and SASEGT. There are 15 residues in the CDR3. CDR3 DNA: TGTGCCAGCAGTGAAGGTCTAGGGGGCGCATATGGCTACACCTTC. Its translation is CASSEGLGGAYGYTF.

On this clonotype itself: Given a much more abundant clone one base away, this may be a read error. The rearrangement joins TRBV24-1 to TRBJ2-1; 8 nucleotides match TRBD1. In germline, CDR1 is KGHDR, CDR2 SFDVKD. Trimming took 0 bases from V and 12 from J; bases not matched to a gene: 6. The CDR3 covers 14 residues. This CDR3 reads CATSDLDRGHGQFF. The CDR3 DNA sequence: TGTGCCACCAGTGATTTGGACAGGGGCCATGGGCAGTTCTTC.

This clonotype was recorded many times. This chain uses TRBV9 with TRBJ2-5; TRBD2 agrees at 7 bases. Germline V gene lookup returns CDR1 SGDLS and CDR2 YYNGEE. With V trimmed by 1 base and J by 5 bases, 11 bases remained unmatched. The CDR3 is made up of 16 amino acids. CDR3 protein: CASSVLAGEGEETQYF. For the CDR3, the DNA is TGTGCCAGCAGCGTACTGGCGGGGGAAGGGGAGGAGACCCAGTACTTC.

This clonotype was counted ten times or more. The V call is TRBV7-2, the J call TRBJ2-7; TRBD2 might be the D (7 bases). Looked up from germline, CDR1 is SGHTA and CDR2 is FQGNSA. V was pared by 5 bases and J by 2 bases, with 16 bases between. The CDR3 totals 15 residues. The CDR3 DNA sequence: TGTGCCAGCAGCCCCCAAGGGGGGGCACCCTACGAGCAGTACTTC. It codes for CASSPQGGAPYEQYF.

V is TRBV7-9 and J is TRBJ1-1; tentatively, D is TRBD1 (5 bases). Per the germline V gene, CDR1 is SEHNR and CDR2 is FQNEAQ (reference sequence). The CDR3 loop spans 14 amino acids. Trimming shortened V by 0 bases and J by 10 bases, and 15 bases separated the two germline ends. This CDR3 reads CASSLAGTTVGAFF. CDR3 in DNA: TGTGCCAGCAGCTTAGCGGGGACTACCGTCGGAGCTTTCTTT.

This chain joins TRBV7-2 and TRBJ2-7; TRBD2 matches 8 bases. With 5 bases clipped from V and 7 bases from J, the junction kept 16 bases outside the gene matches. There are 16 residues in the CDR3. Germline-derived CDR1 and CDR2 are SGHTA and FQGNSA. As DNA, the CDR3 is TGTGCCAGCAGCCGCCCCGGGGGGGTTTCCTACAATGAGCAGTACTTC. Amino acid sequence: CASSRPGGVSYNEQYF.

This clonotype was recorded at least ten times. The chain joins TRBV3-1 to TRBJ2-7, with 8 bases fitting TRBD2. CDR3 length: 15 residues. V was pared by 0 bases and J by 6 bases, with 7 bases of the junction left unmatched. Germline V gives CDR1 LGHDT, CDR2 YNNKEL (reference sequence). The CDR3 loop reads CASSQEIVGGGEQYF. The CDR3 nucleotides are TGTGCCAGCAGCCAAGAAATCGTCGGGGGGGGCGAGCAGTACTTC.